The 27 T cell receptor beta chains in this list originate from one sample, sequenced in a study of cytotoxic CD8 clonotypes in ibrutinib-treated CLL (dated by TCRdb to the early 2020s). The time point label corresponds to: roughly 2 years on ibrutinib. The library was produced with the immunoSEQ multiplex PCR assay. TCRdb carries this immuneACCESS record with in-frame sequences only. Its versions omit some clonotypes, under half of them owing to an unresolved V gene in the studies checked, with the rest unexplained. The table for this sample lists roughly 50,000 clones; roughly 63% of them were counted only once. Of the sample, around 30% is held by the ten largest clones. The sequencing used PBMCs, collected after 24 months of ibrutinib treatment. The receptors were gathered from a human donor with chronic lymphocytic leukemia.

This clone was detected many times. This chain uses TRBV27 with TRBJ2-1; weak D call: TRBD1 (5 bases). The V gene lost 2 bases and the J gene lost 1 base, with 9 bases spanning the gap. CDR1 and CDR2 from the germline V gene are MNHEY and SMNVEV (reference sequence). This CDR3 region has 15 residues. The CDR3 DNA is TGTGCCAGCAGTTTAGGTAGGGGTTCCTACAATGAGCAGTTCTTC. Its translation: CASSLGRGSYNEQFF.

This clone showed up just a few times. The chain employs TRBV19 and TRBJ1-5; D call uncertain. The germline CDR1 and CDR2 sequences are LNHDA and SQIVND (reference sequence). With 3 bases removed from V and 5 bases from J, the gap between germline ends came to 11 bases. This CDR3 spans 14 amino acids. CDR3 region: CASSIRASDQPQHF. CDR3 nucleotides: TGTGCCAGTAGTATCCGGGCCTCGGATCAGCCCCAGCATTTT.

This clone was detected a few times. The chain uses TRBV4-1 and TRBJ2-3, with 7 bases lining up with TRBD2. The germline V gene has CDR1 MGHRA and CDR2 YSYEKL. Trimming took 0 bases from V and 2 from J; bases not matched to a gene: 14. CDR3 length: 19 amino acids. CDR3 bases: TGCGCCAGCAGCCAAGAAATGGCCCCGGGGGGAGCCTCCACAGATACGCAGTATTTT. Protein sequence: CASSQEMAPGGASTDTQYF.

The rearrangement uses TRBV5-1 and TRBJ1-2; D call uncertain. The germline V gene has CDR1 SGHRS and CDR2 YFSETQ. The CDR3 consists of 14 residues. Trimming removed 4 bases at V and 7 bases at J, with 17 bases between. The CDR3, as DNA: TGCGCCAGCAGCCCGGAAGGCAGAGGAGGTGGCTACACCTTC. Protein: CASSPEGRGGGYTF.

The rearrangement uses TRBV9 and TRBJ1-1; D call uncertain. V lost 0 bases to trimming and J lost 5 bases, with 14 bases between them. The CDR3 has 15 residues. The germline CDR1 and CDR2 sequences are SGDLS and YYNGEE. This CDR3 is CASSVVEFMRTEAFF. CDR3 sequence (DNA): TGTGCCAGCAGCGTAGTGGAGTTTATGCGGACTGAAGCTTTCTTT.

The chain has TRBV10-3 and TRBJ2-2, with 9 nucleotides matching TRBD2. The CDR3 has 16 amino acids. Trimming removed 6 bases from V and 0 bases from J; junction bases left unmatched: 5. CDR1 is ENHRY and CDR2 is SYGVKD in the germline V gene. The CDR3: CAIRRGGRSNTGELFF. The CDR3 DNA follows: TGTGCCATCAGGCGGGGGGGCCGGTCGAACACCGGGGAGCTGTTTTTT.

This clone was counted many times. V gene TRBV5-8 combines with J gene TRBJ2-7; the D is unclear. Looked up from germline, CDR1 is SGHTS and CDR2 is YDEGEE. The CDR3 has 17 amino acids. The V end was cut by 0 bases, the J end by 0 bases, with 16 bases between. DNA of the CDR3: TGTGCCAGCAGCTTGGGGCCCTGGACGCACAGCTCCTACGAGCAGTACTTC. Residues: CASSLGPWTHSSYEQYF.

The chain has TRBV9 and TRBJ1-4; TRBD1 agrees at 7 bases. The ends lost 3 bases at V and 8 bases at J; junction bases unmatched: 10. From germline, CDR1 is SGDLS and CDR2 YYNGEE. The CDR3 is made up of 15 amino acids. The CDR3 protein is CASSDGRRTGEKLFF. CDR3 bases: TGTGCCAGCAGCGACGGACGGAGGACAGGAGAAAAACTGTTTTTT.

V and J are TRBV6-6 and TRBJ2-3, with 13 positions matching TRBD2. The CDR3 consists of 16 residues. The V gene end was trimmed by 7 bases and the J gene end by 3 bases; junction bases not matched to a gene: 7. CDR1 is MNHNY, CDR2 SVGAGI, per germline (reference sequence). The CDR3 coding sequence is TGTGCCAGCACCGAGGGACTAGCGGGGTTAACAGATACGCAGTATTTT. Its protein product is CASTEGLAGLTDTQYF.

The chain recombines TRBV11-2 with TRBJ1-2; D gene uncertain. The CDR3 spans 13 residues. V lost 1 base to trimming and J lost 4 bases, with 7 bases between them. CDR1 is SGHAT and CDR2 is FQNNGV in the germline V gene. The CDR3 is CASSLGHLYGYTF. As DNA, the CDR3 is TGTGCCAGCAGCTTAGGGCATCTCTATGGCTACACCTTC.

J is TRBJ1-2 and V is TRBV4-1; D possibly corresponds to TRBD1 (5 bases). CDR3 size: 15 residues. Trimming took 1 base from V and 0 from J, leaving 9 bases between them. CDR1 is MGHRA and CDR2 is YSYEKL in the germline V gene. The DNA of the CDR3 is TGCGCCAGCAGCCAAGCAGGGATTCCTAACTATGGCTACACCTTC. It translates to CASSQAGIPNYGYTF.

This clone has ten or more counts. This chain joins TRBV6-1 and TRBJ1-1; the D gene is possibly TRBD1 (6 bases). The CDR3 runs to 15 residues. V dropped 6 bases and J dropped 3 bases, with 17 bases sitting between them. Germline values: CDR1 MNHNS, CDR2 SASEGT. CDR3 DNA: TGTGCCAGCAGGAGAACAGGGTTTTCGGACACTGAAGCTTTCTTT. This sequence encodes CASRRTGFSDTEAFF.

A few counts support this clone. The J gene is TRBJ2-7, the V gene TRBV7-6; D possibly uses TRBD1 or TRBD2 (5 bases each). V lost 4 bases and J lost 7, with 14 bases in between. The CDR3 consists of 13 residues. Per germline, CDR1 SGHVS and CDR2 FNYEAQ. The CDR3 is CASSSGPEGEQYF. The CDR3 DNA sequence: TGTGCCAGCAGCTCGGGACCTGAGGGGGAGCAGTACTTC.

The chain employs TRBV18 and TRBJ1-1; possible D gene TRBD1, 5 bases. The CDR3 length is 16 residues. Germline values: CDR1 KGHSH, CDR2 LQKENI. Between the trimmed V and J ends, which lost 6 bases and 2 bases, there was a span of 19 bases. The CDR3 DNA reads as TGTGCCAGCTCCTCAACGACAGCCTCTCCAAACACTGAAGCTTTCTTT. Protein product: CASSSTTASPNTEAFF.

The rearrangement links TRBV4-2 to TRBJ2-2; D remains ambiguous. Germline CDR1 reads LGHNA; CDR2 reads YNFKEQ. There are 15 residues in the CDR3. V was pared by 0 bases and J by 0 bases, with 5 bases between. CDR3 bases: TGTGCCAGCAGCCAAGATGGCGCGAACACCGGGGAGCTGTTTTTT. It yields the protein CASSQDGANTGELFF.

This chain uses TRBV5-4 with TRBJ2-7; 14 bases line up with TRBD2. This CDR3 has 18 residues. The germline V gene encodes CDR1 SGHNT and CDR2 YYREEE (reference sequence). Trimming removed 3 bases from V and 4 bases from J; junction bases left unmatched: 12. CDR3 in amino acids: CASSYLLTGTSGSYEQYF. The CDR3 DNA is TGTGCCAGCAGCTATCTTTTAACCGGGACTAGCGGGAGTTACGAGCAGTACTTC.

The CDR3 DNA is TGTGCCAGCAGCCCCGAGGGGGCTCGATACTATGGCTACACCTTC. It specifies CASSPEGARYYGYTF. The chain links TRBV14 to TRBJ1-2, with 7 positions matching TRBD1. V lost 4 bases to trimming and J lost 3 bases; unmatched junction nucleotides: 8. This CDR3 contains 15 residues. Germline assignment: CDR1 SGHDN and CDR2 FVKESK.

The rearrangement uses TRBV19 and TRBJ2-3, with 8 bases that match TRBD2. The CDR3 extends over 13 amino acids. V lost 5 bases, J lost 6 bases, and 4 bases stayed unmatched. The germline V gene encodes CDR1 LNHDA and CDR2 SQIVND (reference sequence). The CDR3 spells CASSPREGDTQYF. The CDR3, as DNA: TGTGCCAGTAGTCCCCGGGAGGGGGATACGCAGTATTTT.

This clone was found a few times. The chain carries TRBV2 and TRBJ2-7, with D perhaps matching TRBD2 (7 bases). Trimming cost V 6 bases and J 6 bases, with 18 bases left between them. The length of the CDR3 is 14 residues. The V gene's germline CDR1 is SNHLY and CDR2 FYNNEI. CDR3 bases: TGTGCCAGCAGGAGGGGGGGAATAGCCTCCGAGCAGTACTTC. It codes for CASRRGGIASEQYF.

V usage is TRBV6-6 and J usage is TRBJ2-7; 7 bases match TRBD1. CDR1 and CDR2 (germline): MNHNY, SVGAGI (reference sequence). V lost 5 bases, J lost 5 bases, and 6 bases stayed unmatched. The CDR3 has 13 amino acids. CDR3 DNA sequence: TGTGCCAGCAGTCCGACAGGGTCTAACGAGCAGTACTTC. Translated, it gives CASSPTGSNEQYF.

The V gene is TRBV11-3, the J gene TRBJ2-1; TRBD1 matches 11 bases. CDR3 size: 15 residues. The germline gives CDR1 SGHNT, CDR2 YENEEA. The junction had 8 bases not matched to a gene; V was cut back by 5 bases and J by 8 bases. The CDR3 is CASSPPRGQGDEQFF. CDR3 coding DNA: TGTGCCAGCAGCCCCCCCCGGGGACAGGGGGATGAGCAGTTCTTC.

The gene calls are TRBV7-2 and TRBJ1-2, with D uncertain. CDR1 and CDR2 (germline): SGHTA, FQGNSA. The V gene lost 4 bases and the J gene lost 0 bases, with 6 bases spanning the gap. The CDR3 is made up of 13 amino acids. The CDR3 DNA follows: TGTGCCAGCAGCTCCGGACCTAACTATGGCTACACCTTC. Translating gives CASSSGPNYGYTF.

The chain recombines TRBV29-1 with TRBJ1-1; D is unresolved. V was trimmed by 8 bases and J by 3 bases, leaving 13 bases between them. Germline V gene lookup returns CDR1 SQVTM and CDR2 ANQGSEA. CDR3 length equals 12 residues. The CDR3 coding sequence is TGCAGCTCTGCTGGTGGGGACACTGAAGCTTTCTTT. Amino acids: CSSAGGDTEAFF.

This clone came up a few times. The chain recombines TRBV5-1 with TRBJ1-2; 7 bases align to TRBD1. The CDR3 sequence is 15 residues long. The V and J ends lost 4 bases and 6 bases, in that order; junction bases with no gene match: 12. Per germline, CDR1 SGHRS and CDR2 YFSETQ. Here the CDR3 reads CASSKGTVFTHGYTF. The CDR3 nucleotides are TGCGCCAGCAGCAAGGGGACAGTTTTCACTCATGGCTACACCTTC.

The chain is built from TRBV5-1 and TRBJ2-2; D unresolved. CDR1 SGHRS and CDR2 YFSETQ come from the germline V gene. CDR3 length: 16 amino acids. V was pared by 4 bases and J by 0 bases, with 13 bases between. The CDR3 nucleotides are TGCGCCAGCAGCCGCAAACACAACTCGAACACCGGGGAGCTGTTTTTT. It is translated as CASSRKHNSNTGELFF.

The chain has TRBV5-1 and TRBJ1-2; D is perhaps TRBD1 (5 bases). CDR3 size: 18 residues. V lost 5 bases to trimming and J lost 8 bases, with 31 bases between them. Germline CDR1 SGHRS, CDR2 YFSETQ. CDR3 nucleotide sequence: TGCGCCAGCAGGAACCCAGGGTTTTCCGCAGAACGAACGCGGGGCTACACCTTC. Translating gives CASRNPGFSAERTRGYTF.

The rearrangement links TRBV21-1 to TRBJ1-5. TRBV21-1 is given as a pseudogene. The CDR3 covers 14 residues. For the CDR3, the DNA is TGTGCCAGCAGCAAACAAAGGGGCAATCAGCCCCAGCATTTT. Its translation is CASSKQRGNQPQHF.